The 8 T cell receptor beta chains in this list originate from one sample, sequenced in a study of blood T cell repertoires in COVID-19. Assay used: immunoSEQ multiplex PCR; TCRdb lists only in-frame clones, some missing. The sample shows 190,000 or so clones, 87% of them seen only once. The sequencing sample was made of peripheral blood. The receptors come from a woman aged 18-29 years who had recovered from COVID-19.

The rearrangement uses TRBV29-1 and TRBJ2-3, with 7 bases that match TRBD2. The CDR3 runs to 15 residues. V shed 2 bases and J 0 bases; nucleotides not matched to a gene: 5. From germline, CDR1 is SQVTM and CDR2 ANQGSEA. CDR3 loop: CSVEKAGISTDTQYF. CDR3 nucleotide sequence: TGCAGCGTTGAAAAAGCGGGGATTAGCACAGATACGCAGTATTTT.

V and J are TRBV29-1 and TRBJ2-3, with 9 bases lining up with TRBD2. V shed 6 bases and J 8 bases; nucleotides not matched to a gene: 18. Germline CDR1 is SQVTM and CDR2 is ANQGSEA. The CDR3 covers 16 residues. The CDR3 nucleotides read TGCAGCGTCGGAACCGGGACTAGCCGGAGCCGTGGTACGCAGTATTTT. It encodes CSVGTGTSRSRGTQYF.

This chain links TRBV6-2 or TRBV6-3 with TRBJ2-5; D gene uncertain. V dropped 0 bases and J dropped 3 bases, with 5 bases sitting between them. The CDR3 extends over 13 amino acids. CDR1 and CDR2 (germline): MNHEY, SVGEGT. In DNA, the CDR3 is TGTGCCAGCAGTTACTCCTATGAAGAGACCCAGTACTTC. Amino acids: CASSYSYEETQYF.

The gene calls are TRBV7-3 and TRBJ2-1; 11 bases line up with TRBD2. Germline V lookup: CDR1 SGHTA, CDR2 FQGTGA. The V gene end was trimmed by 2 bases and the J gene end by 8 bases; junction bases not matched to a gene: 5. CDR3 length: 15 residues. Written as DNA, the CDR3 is TGTGCCAGCAGCTTAGGGACTAGCGGAGGGGATGAGCAGTTCTTC. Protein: CASSLGTSGGDEQFF.

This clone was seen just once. CDR3 coding DNA: TGTGCCAGCACCAACAACTGGCAGGGGGCATCCAATCAGCCCCAGCATTTT. It codes for CASTNNWQGASNQPQHF. V is TRBV28 and J is TRBJ1-5, with TRBD1 identical over 8 bases. The CDR3 consists of 17 residues. V was clipped by 7 bases and J by 3 bases; unmatched bases: 14. Germline CDR1 is MDHEN and CDR2 is SYDVKM.

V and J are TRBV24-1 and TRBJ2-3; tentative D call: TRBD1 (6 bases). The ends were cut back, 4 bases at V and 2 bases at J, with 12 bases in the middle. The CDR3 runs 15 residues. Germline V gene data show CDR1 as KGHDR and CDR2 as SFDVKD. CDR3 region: CATSDQRQATDTQYF. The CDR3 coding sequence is TGTGCCACCAGTGACCAAAGACAGGCCACAGATACGCAGTATTTT.

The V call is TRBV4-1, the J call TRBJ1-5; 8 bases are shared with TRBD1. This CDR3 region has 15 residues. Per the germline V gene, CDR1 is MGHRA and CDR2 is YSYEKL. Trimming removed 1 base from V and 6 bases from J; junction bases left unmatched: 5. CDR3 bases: TGCGCCAGCAGCCAAGGGACAGGGCAAAGTCAGCCCCAGCATTTT. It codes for CASSQGTGQSQPQHF.

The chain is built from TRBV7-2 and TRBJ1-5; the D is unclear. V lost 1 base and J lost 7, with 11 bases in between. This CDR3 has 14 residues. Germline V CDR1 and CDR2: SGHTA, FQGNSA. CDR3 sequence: CASSLGGLRQPQHF. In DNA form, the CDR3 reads TGTGCCAGCAGCTTAGGTGGGCTTAGGCAGCCCCAGCATTTT.